This T cell receptor beta chain came from a study of somatic mutations in cytotoxic T cells in rheumatoid arthritis. Assay used: immunoSEQ multiplex PCR; TCRdb lists only in-frame clones, some missing. The table shows under 20,000 clones, with over 80% occurring only once. Germline V gene data show CDR1 as SNHLY and CDR2 as FYNNEI. V was pared by 4 bases and J by 4 bases, with 2 bases of the junction left unmatched. The CDR3 covers 13 residues. This clonotype was sampled from an adult with rheumatoid arthritis. The chain has TRBV2 and TRBJ2-5; 8 bases are a match to TRBD1. Sequenced material: CD8+ T cells sorted from blood. The CDR3 here is CASSGQGRETQYF. The DNA of the CDR3 is TGTGCCAGCAGTGGACAGGGGAGAGAGACCCAGTACTTC.